In this sample, the clone carrying this TCR beta chain turned up a few times. The CDR3 totals 15 residues. The germline CDR1 and CDR2 sequences are SQVTM and ANQGSEA. Trimming cost V 4 bases and J 2 bases, with 15 bases left between them. TCRdb processed the 5' RACE reads anew with MiXCR; each CDR3 protein has one entry. This table holds about 160,000 distinct CDR3 sequences, approximately 20% found once. This record belongs to a study of CD8 T cells in ankylosing spondylitis. This TCR was recovered from a male donor with ankylosing spondylitis or in good health (not recorded which). This chain connects TRBV29-1 to TRBJ2-1, with D tentatively TRBD2 (7 bases). The material sequenced was blood, either unsorted or a sorted T cell fraction (not recorded which). The CDR3 sequence is CSVVGGGSTYNEQFF. CDR3 bases: TGCAGCGTTGTAGGGGGGGGCTCGACCTACAATGAGCAGTTCTTC.